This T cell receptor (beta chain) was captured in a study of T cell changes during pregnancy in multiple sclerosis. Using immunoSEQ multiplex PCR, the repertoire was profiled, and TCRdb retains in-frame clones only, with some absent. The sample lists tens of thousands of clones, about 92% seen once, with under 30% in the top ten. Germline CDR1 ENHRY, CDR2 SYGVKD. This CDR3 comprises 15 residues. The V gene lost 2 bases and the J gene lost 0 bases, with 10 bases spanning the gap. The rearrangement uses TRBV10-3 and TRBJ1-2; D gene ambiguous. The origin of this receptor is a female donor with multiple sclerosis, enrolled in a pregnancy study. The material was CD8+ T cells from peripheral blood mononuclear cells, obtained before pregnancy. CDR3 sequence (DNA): TGTGCCATCAGTGAGGGGGAGCATGCTAACTATGGCTACACCTTC. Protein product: CAISEGEHANYGYTF.